The entry below describes one T cell receptor beta chain. The data were produced by immunoSEQ multiplex PCR, yet TCRdb's version contains in-frame clones alone and is incomplete. The sample has 250,000 to 300,000 clones; more than 85% are singletons. The germline gives CDR1 SGHRS, CDR2 YFSETQ. Trimming shortened V by 2 bases and J by 6 bases, and 12 bases separated the two germline ends. The CDR3 has 15 residues. In Seattle, patients joined the study during active infection and were tracked longitudinally. The data were obtained in a study of blood T cell repertoires in COVID-19. Overall study: Samples came from the United States, Italy and Spain, spanning acute and convalescent COVID-19. In each case, the material was cDNA or gDNA derived from T cells, B-cell-depleted T cells, or PBMCs.

This sequence joins TRBV5-1 and TRBJ1-6; D is undetermined. Sequencing was done on a sample of peripheral blood. The receptor comes from a woman aged 55-69 years with COVID-19, enrolled during active disease. CDR3 DNA sequence: TGCGCCAGCAGCTTAGCGGAGCAAAGTAATTCACCCCTCCACTTT. Protein product: CASSLAEQSNSPLHF. Looking up the rest from reference TRBV5-1 and TRBJ1-6 gives the full variable domain: KAGVTQTPRYLIKTRGQQVTLSCSPISGHRSVSWYQQTPGQGLQFLFEYFSETQRNKGNFPGRFSGRQFSNSRSEMNVSTLELGDSALYLCASSLAEQSNSPLHFGNGTRLTVT.